Listed below are T cell receptor beta chains from one sample, sequenced in a study of blood T cell repertoires in COVID-19. Some clones are missing from TCRdb's copy, which holds only in-frame ones; the method was immunoSEQ multiplex PCR. The sample contains approximately 300,000 clones, 70% to 90% of which appear only once. Sequenced sample: PBMCs or T cells enriched from blood (not recorded which). All receptors come from a woman between 25 and 40 years old who had recovered from COVID-19. Each CDR3 is given without its conserved first and last residue. A D gene is named only where the DNA matches it firmly.

>TRBV28|TRBJ1-5|TRBD1
ASRTGNQPQH
>TRBV9|TRBJ2-2|-
ASSDSRAGPNTGELF
>TRBV12-3/TRBV12-4|TRBJ2-1|-
ASSQTTDEQF
>TRBV18|TRBJ1-3|-
ASSPQSGPGNTIY
>TRBV3-1/TRBV3-2|TRBJ1-2|-
ASSPSPRDGYT
>TRBV6-2/TRBV6-3|TRBJ2-7|TRBD1
ASSSPGQSAYEQY
>TRBV30|TRBJ2-5|-
AWSVSRLRTVQETQY
>TRBV6-5|TRBJ1-1|TRBD1
ASREAGQGGTEAF
>TRBV18|TRBJ2-1|-
ASSPARNNEQF
>TRBV21-1|TRBJ2-1|-
ASSKRRRGPNEQF
>TRBV9|TRBJ2-2|TRBD1
ASSPHSGTGSGELF
>TRBV4-2|TRBJ1-4|-
ASSQDLEAIEKLF
>TRBV24-1|TRBJ1-6|-
ATSAYRTDSPLH
>TRBV7-9|TRBJ1-3|TRBD1
ASSRQLTGLNGGNTIY
>TRBV30|TRBJ2-5|-
AWSVKGQETQY
>TRBV2|TRBJ1-4|-
ASFFGGGGEKLF
>TRBV7-9|TRBJ2-7|-
ASSSEGSYEHY
>TRBV10-3|TRBJ1-1|TRBD1
AISQDRTALEAF
>TRBV10-3|TRBJ1-1|-
AISETGNTEAF
>TRBV6-2/TRBV6-3|TRBJ2-7|-
ASSRQEAREQY
>TRBV6-5|TRBJ1-2|-
ASISTANYGYT
>TRBV6-2/TRBV6-3|TRBJ1-4|-
ASSFRPVQRGKLF
>TRBV2|TRBJ1-1|-
ASSEARGPTEAF
>TRBV7-2|TRBJ2-3|TRBD2
ASSNRGGDTQY
>TRBV6-5|TRBJ1-2|-
ASSRDSSLLYGYT
>TRBV7-8|TRBJ2-1|TRBD2
ASNPRTRRNEQF
>TRBV29-1|TRBJ2-2|-
SVRQAGTGELF
>TRBV10-2|TRBJ1-2|TRBD1
ASSDVTGEGGYT
>TRBV2|TRBJ1-6|TRBD1
ASSSRTGDYNSPLH
>TRBV6-5|TRBJ1-2|-
ASSRAVGAYGYT
>TRBV19|TRBJ1-3|-
ATRSGRGTNTIY
>TRBV7-2|TRBJ2-2|TRBD2
ASSLVPSGMTGELF
>TRBV19|TRBJ1-3|TRBD1
ASRTGTKPSGNTIY
>TRBV29-1|TRBJ1-1|TRBD1
SVAYWDRVAEAF
>TRBV30|TRBJ1-5|-
AWRGTGERPQH
>TRBV5-1|TRBJ1-2|TRBD1
ASSPSRDRGLWAGYT
>TRBV7-9|TRBJ2-1|-
ASSPTLQGGPRNEQF
>TRBV2|TRBJ1-1|-
ATRGRGLSTEAF
>TRBV5-1|TRBJ2-5|-
ASSFAGPETQY
>TRBV4-1|TRBJ1-4|-
ASSQEERLTTNEKLF
>TRBV5-6|TRBJ1-2|-
ASSARGGYT
>TRBV2|TRBJ1-5|-
ASSKGGLNQPQH
>TRBV4-1|TRBJ1-1|TRBD1
ASSLAYRGRSEAF
>TRBV28|TRBJ2-5|TRBD2
ASSLERGGVETQY
>TRBV7-9|TRBJ1-2|-
ASSPDSYGYT